Listed here are 6 T cell receptor beta chains from one sample, sequenced in a study of CD8 T cells in ankylosing spondylitis (dated by TCRdb to 2017 to 2019). Receptor libraries were prepared by 5' RACE. Sequencing was carried out with an Illumina HiSeq 2500. Using fastp at Q25 and MiXCR, TCRdb reprocessed the public reads and kept productive beta chains. Rows merge per CDR3 protein into single entries with the most common DNA and genes. Across this sample there are 250,000 to 400,000 distinct CDR3 sequences, with roughly 10% seen only once. The ten largest account for around 10% of the sample. Sample: blood, either unsorted or a sorted T cell fraction (not recorded which). Every receptor here comes from a female donor with ankylosing spondylitis or in good health (not recorded which).

This clonotype has just a few counts. This chain links TRBV7-6 with TRBJ2-3, with a possible D match to TRBD1 (6 bases). The CDR3 contains 17 residues. Per germline, CDR1 SGHVS and CDR2 FNYEAQ. V was pared by 5 bases and J by 0 bases, with 18 bases between. DNA for the CDR3: TGTGCCAGCAGCCCATGGACCGGGACACCTAGCACAGATACGCAGTATTTT. This translates into CASSPWTGTPSTDTQYF.

This clonotype was seen more than once but under ten times. This chain links TRBV3-1 with TRBJ2-3; no definite D call. Germline CDR1 is LGHDT and CDR2 is YNNKEL (reference sequence). The CDR3 runs to 14 residues. The V end lost 4 bases, the J end lost 0 bases, and 8 bases lay between the germline ends. As DNA, the CDR3 is TGTGCCAGCAGCCGGGATCCCAGCACAGATACGCAGTATTTT. Translation: CASSRDPSTDTQYF.

This clonotype occurred a few times. J is TRBJ1-2 and V is TRBV14, with D uncertain. Trimming stripped 1 base from V and 4 bases from J, with 10 bases between. The CDR3 has 14 amino acids. The germline gives CDR1 SGHDN, CDR2 FVKESK. CDR3 nucleotides: TGTGCCAGCAGCCAAGTTCTCGGTTTCTATGGCTACACCTTC. Translating gives CASSQVLGFYGYTF.

This clonotype occurred many times. This sequence joins TRBV7-6 and TRBJ2-3, with D hard to call. The V end was cut by 5 bases, the J end by 6 bases, with 12 bases between. The CDR3 sequence is 13 residues long. From germline, CDR1 is SGHVS and CDR2 FNYEAQ. The CDR3 here is CASSPHLSDTQYF. In DNA form, the CDR3 reads TGTGCCAGCAGCCCTCACTTGTCTGATACGCAGTATTTT.

V and J are TRBV5-1 and TRBJ2-1; 9 bases agree with TRBD1. Germline V gives CDR1 SGHRS, CDR2 YFSETQ. The CDR3 spans 18 residues. Germline trimming cut 4 bases from V and 3 bases from J; bases unmatched to any gene: 14. DNA of the CDR3: TGCGCCAGCAGCACCGGACAGGGGTCGGGGAACAACTACAATGAGCAGTTCTTC. This translates into CASSTGQGSGNNYNEQFF.

This clonotype was found a few times. The chain combines TRBV27 with TRBJ2-7, with TRBD1 as a possible D gene (5 bases). The germline V gene has CDR1 MNHEY and CDR2 SMNVEV (reference sequence). This CDR3 has 12 residues. V lost 10 bases and J lost 2, with 12 bases in between. The CDR3 spells CAIRTSPYEQYF. The CDR3 bases are TGTGCCATACGGACAAGCCCCTACGAGCAGTACTTC.